The next 11 T cell receptor beta chains were all read from a single sample in a study of PD-1 blockade in classical Hodgkin lymphoma. All patients experienced relapse after autologous stem cell transplantation, and brentuximab vedotin exposure was variable. The method was immunoSEQ multiplex PCR; TCRdb's version includes in-frame clones alone and lacks a portion of them. The repertoire holds roughly 81,000 clones, about 90% seen once, with roughly 3% in the top ten. The material was peripheral blood mononuclear cells (PBMCs), obtained before the second cycle of nivolumab. These receptor sequences come from a human donor with classical Hodgkin lymphoma.

The J gene is TRBJ2-7, the V gene TRBV28; D tentatively fits TRBD1 or TRBD2 (7 bases each). The germline CDR1 and CDR2 sequences are MDHEN and SYDVKM. The CDR3 totals 17 residues. V was clipped by 3 bases and J by 5 bases, with 23 bases between them. DNA for the CDR3: TGTGCCAGCAGTTTTGACCCAGGGGGGGCAGGGAGAGACGAGCAGTACTTC. It is translated as CASSFDPGGAGRDEQYF. Based on the CDR3 plus reference TRBV28 and TRBJ2-7, the full variable domain is DVKVTQSSRYLVKRTGEKVFLECVQDMDHENMFWYRQDPGLGLRLIYFSYDVKMKEKGDIPEGYSVSREKKERFSLILESASTNQTSMYLCASSFDPGGAGRDEQYFGPGTRLTVT.

This rearrangement joins TRBV4-1 to TRBJ2-6; 12 nucleotides agree with TRBD2. V trimming: 3 bases; J trimming: 0 bases; junction bases outside the gene matches: 9. Germline V gene sequence: CDR1 MGHRA, CDR2 YSYEKL. This CDR3 has 20 amino acids. CDR3: CASSHRLRLAGDSGANVLTF. The CDR3 nucleotides are TGCGCCAGCAGCCACCGACTCAGACTAGCGGGGGACTCTGGGGCCAACGTCCTGACTTTC.

The chain carries TRBV5-4 and TRBJ2-7; D gene ambiguous. The V gene's germline CDR1 is SGHNT and CDR2 YYREEE (reference sequence). Trimming left V 7 bases short and J 3 bases short, with 14 bases between. The CDR3 has 13 amino acids. The CDR3: CASGTGSSYEQYF. CDR3 in DNA: TGTGCCAGCGGTACCGGGTCCAGCTACGAGCAGTACTTC.

The chain joins TRBV18 to TRBJ2-7, with D perhaps matching TRBD2 (5 bases). The length of the CDR3 is 14 residues. In germline, CDR1 is KGHSH, CDR2 LQKENI. The V end was cut by 5 bases, the J end by 2 bases, with 13 bases between. In nucleotides, the CDR3 is TGTGCCAGCTCAATGGCGGGCCAACCCTACGAGCAGTACTTC. It yields the protein CASSMAGQPYEQYF.

This rearrangement joins TRBV5-1 to TRBJ2-5, with a tentative D call TRBD2 (6 bases). This CDR3 contains 14 residues. The V gene lost 4 bases and the J gene lost 2 bases, with 12 bases spanning the gap. Germline CDR1 is SGHRS and CDR2 is YFSETQ. CDR3 region: CASSKGTSQETQYF. Here the CDR3 DNA reads TGCGCCAGCAGCAAAGGGACTTCTCAAGAGACCCAGTACTTC.

The rearrangement uses TRBV9 and TRBJ2-7; TRBD2 agrees at 11 bases. Germline assignment: CDR1 SGDLS and CDR2 YYNGEE. Unmatched junction bases numbered 12, after V lost 7 bases and J lost 3 bases. This CDR3 has 16 amino acids. The CDR3 protein is CASGGGLAGGSYEQYF. CDR3 bases: TGTGCCAGCGGCGGGGGGCTAGCGGGAGGAAGCTACGAGCAGTACTTC. Full variable domain (rest looked up from reference TRBV9 and TRBJ2-7): DSGVTQTPKHLITATGQRVTLRCSPRSGDLSVYWYQQSLDQGLQFLIQYYNGEERAKGNILERFSAQQFPDLHSELNLSSLELGDSALYFCASGGGLAGGSYEQYFGPGTRLTVT.

This chain links TRBV29-1 with TRBJ1-4; D is unclear. CDR1 and CDR2 (germline): SQVTM, ANQGSEA. The CDR3 loop spans 13 amino acids. Trimming took 8 bases from V and 7 from J, leaving 17 bases between them. The DNA for the CDR3 is TGCAGCTTCCGGATGGGCTCAGGTGAAAAACTGTTTTTT. Encoded protein: CSFRMGSGEKLFF. Supplemented by reference TRBV29-1 and TRBJ1-4, the full variable domain reads SAVISQKPSRDICQRGTSLTIQCQVDSQVTMMFWYRQQPGQSLTLIATANQGSEATYESGFVIDKFPISRPNLTFSTLTVSNMSPEDSSIYLCSFRMGSGEKLFFGSGTQLSVL.

The chain employs TRBV6-1 and TRBJ2-7; weak D call: TRBD2 (5 bases). This CDR3 comprises 15 residues. Germline V gene data show CDR1 as MNHNS and CDR2 as SASEGT. Trimming cost V 1 base and J 0 bases, with 10 bases left between them. CDR3 DNA sequence: TGTGCCAGCAGTGAAGGGGGAGCAGTCTCCTACGAGCAGTACTTC. Its protein product is CASSEGGAVSYEQYF.

The chain employs TRBV5-1 and TRBJ1-1; 7 bases are a match to TRBD1. The CDR3 has 14 amino acids. With 5 bases clipped from V and 2 bases from J, the junction kept 6 bases outside the gene matches. Germline V CDR1 and CDR2: SGHRS, YFSETQ. The CDR3 spells CASRPGTDNTEAFF. CDR3 coding DNA: TGCGCCAGCAGGCCCGGGACAGATAACACTGAAGCTTTCTTT.

The chain couples TRBV6-5 to TRBJ2-2; D is possibly TRBD1 (6 bases). The germline gives CDR1 MNHEY, CDR2 SVGAGI. The CDR3 spans 14 residues. Trimming took 6 bases from V and 6 from J, leaving 14 bases between them. The CDR3 is CASRNTQGPGELFF. Here the CDR3 DNA reads TGTGCCAGCAGGAATACACAGGGACCCGGGGAGCTGTTTTTT.

There are a few counts of this clone. V is TRBV9 and J is TRBJ2-1; 10 bases are a match to TRBD2. Germline V gene sequence: CDR1 SGDLS, CDR2 YYNGEE. The V gene end was trimmed by 6 bases and the J gene end by 0 bases; junction bases not matched to a gene: 3. The CDR3 consists of 15 residues. CDR3 nucleotides: TGTGCCAGCAACTTAGCGGGAGGCTCCTACAATGAGCAGTTCTTC. Protein sequence: CASNLAGGSYNEQFF.